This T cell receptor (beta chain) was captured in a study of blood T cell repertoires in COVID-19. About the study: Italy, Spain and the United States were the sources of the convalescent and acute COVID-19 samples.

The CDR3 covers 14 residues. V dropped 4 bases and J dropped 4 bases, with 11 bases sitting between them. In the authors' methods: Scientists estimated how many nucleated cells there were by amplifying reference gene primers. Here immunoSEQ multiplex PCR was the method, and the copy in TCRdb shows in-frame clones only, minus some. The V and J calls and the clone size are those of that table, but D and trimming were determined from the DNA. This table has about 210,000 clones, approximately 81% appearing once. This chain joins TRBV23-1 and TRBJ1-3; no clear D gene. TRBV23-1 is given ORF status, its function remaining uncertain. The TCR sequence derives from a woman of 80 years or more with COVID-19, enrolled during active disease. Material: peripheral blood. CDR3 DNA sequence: TGCGCCAGCAGTCGGAGGGCCAGGGGAAACACCATATATTTT. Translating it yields CASSRRARGNTIYF.